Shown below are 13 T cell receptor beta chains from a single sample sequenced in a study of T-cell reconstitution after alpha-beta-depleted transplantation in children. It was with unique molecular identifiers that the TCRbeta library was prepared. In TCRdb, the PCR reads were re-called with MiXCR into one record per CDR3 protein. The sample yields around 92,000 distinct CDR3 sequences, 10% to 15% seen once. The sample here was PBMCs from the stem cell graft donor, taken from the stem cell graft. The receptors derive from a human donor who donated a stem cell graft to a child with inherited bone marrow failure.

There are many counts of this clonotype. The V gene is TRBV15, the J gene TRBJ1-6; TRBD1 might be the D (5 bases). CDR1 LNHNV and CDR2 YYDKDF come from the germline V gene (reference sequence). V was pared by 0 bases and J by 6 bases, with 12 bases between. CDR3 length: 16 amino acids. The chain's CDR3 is CATSRDLETANSPLHF. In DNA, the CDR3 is TGTGCCACCAGCAGAGATCTAGAGACAGCTAATTCACCCCTCCACTTT. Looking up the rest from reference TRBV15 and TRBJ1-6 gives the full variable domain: DAMVIQNPRYQVTQFGKPVTLSCSQTLNHNVMYWYQQKSSQAPKLLFHYYDKDFNNEADTPDNFQSRRPNTSFCFLDIRSPGLGDTAMYLCATSRDLETANSPLHFGNGTRLTVT.

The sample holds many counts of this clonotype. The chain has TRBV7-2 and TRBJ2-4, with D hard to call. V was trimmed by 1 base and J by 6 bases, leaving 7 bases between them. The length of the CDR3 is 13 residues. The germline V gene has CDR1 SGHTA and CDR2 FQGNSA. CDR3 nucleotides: TGTGCCAGCAGCTTAGACCCCCGAAACATTCAGTACTTC. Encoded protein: CASSLDPRNIQYF.

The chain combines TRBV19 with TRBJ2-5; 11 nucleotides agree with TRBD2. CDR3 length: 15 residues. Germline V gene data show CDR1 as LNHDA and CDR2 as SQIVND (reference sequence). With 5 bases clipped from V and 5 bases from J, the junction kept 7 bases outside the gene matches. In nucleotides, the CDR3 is TGTGCCAGTAGTTCGCCATGGACTAGCGGGGAGACCCAGTACTTC. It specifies CASSSPWTSGETQYF.

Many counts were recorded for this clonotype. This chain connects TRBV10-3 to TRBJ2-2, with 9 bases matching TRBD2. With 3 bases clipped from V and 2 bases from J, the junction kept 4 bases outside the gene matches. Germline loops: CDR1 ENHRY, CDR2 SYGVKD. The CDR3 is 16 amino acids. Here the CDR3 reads CAISERGRDNTGELFF. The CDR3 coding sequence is TGTGCCATCAGTGAACGCGGGAGGGATAACACCGGGGAGCTGTTTTTT.

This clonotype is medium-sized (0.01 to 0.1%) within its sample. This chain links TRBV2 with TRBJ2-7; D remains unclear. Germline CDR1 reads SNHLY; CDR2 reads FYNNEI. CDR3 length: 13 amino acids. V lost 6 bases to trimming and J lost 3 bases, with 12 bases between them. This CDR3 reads CASSLGRIYEQYF. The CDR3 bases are TGTGCCAGCAGCCTTGGACGGATCTACGAGCAGTACTTC.

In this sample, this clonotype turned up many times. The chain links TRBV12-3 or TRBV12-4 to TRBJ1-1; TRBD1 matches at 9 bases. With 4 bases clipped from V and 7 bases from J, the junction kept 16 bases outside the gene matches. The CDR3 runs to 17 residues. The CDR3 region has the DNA TGTGCCAGCAGTTCGGGACAGGGTATCGGATTAAGGGTTGAAGCTTTCTTT. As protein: CASSSGQGIGLRVEAFF.

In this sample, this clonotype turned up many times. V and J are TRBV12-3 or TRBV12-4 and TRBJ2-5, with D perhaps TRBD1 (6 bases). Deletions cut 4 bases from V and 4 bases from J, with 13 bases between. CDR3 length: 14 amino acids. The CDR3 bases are TGTGCCAGCAGTTCCTACGCCAGGGGAGAGACCCAGTACTTC. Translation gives CASSSYARGETQYF.

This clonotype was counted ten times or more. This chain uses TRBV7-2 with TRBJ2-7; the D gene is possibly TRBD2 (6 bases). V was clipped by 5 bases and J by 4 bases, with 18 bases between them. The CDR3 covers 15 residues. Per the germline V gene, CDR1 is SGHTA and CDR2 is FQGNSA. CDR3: CASSPTTASAYEQYF. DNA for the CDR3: TGTGCCAGCAGCCCAACAACGGCTAGCGCATACGAGCAGTACTTC. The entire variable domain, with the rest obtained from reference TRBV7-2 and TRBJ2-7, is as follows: GAGVSQSPSNKVTEKGKDVELRCDPISGHTALYWYRQSLGQGLEFLIYFQGNSAPDKSGLPSDRFSAERTGGSVSTLTIQRTQQEDSAVYLCASSPTTASAYEQYFGPGTRLTVT.

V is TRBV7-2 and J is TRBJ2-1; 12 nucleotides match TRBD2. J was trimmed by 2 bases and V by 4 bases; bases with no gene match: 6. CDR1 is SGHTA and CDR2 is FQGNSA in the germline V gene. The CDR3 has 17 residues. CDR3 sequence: CASSSLAGGYPYNEQFF. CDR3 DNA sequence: TGTGCCAGCAGCTCCCTAGCGGGAGGGTACCCCTACAATGAGCAGTTCTTC.

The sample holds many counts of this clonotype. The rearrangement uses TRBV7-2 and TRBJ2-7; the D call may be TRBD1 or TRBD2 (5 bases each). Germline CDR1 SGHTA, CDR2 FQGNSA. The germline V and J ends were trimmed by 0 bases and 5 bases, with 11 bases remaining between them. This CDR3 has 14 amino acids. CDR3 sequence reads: CASSLAMGTNEQYF. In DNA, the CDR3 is TGTGCCAGCAGCTTAGCCATGGGGACGAACGAGCAGTACTTC.

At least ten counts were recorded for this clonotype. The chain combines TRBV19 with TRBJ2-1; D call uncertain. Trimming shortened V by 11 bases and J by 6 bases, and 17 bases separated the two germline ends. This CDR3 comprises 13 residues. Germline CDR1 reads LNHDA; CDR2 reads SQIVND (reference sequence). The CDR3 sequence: CASSPPSTNEQFF. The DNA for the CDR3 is TGTGCCTCGAGCCCCCCCTCTACCAATGAGCAGTTCTTC.

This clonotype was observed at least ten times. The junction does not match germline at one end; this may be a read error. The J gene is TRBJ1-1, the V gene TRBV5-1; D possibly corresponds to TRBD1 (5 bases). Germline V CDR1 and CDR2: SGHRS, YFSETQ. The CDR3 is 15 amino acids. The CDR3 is CSSSFTGTTSSEAFF. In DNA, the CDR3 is TGCTCCAGCAGCTTCACCGGGACGACTAGCTCTGAAGCTTTCTTT.

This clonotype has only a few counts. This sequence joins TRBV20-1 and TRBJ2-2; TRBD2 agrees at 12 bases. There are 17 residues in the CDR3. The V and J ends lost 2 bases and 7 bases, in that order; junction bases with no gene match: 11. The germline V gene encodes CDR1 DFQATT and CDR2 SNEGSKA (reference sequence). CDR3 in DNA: TGCAGTGCTAGACGGCTAGCGGGAGGGCCCTTCGGCGGGGAGCTGTTTTTT. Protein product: CSARRLAGGPFGGELFF.